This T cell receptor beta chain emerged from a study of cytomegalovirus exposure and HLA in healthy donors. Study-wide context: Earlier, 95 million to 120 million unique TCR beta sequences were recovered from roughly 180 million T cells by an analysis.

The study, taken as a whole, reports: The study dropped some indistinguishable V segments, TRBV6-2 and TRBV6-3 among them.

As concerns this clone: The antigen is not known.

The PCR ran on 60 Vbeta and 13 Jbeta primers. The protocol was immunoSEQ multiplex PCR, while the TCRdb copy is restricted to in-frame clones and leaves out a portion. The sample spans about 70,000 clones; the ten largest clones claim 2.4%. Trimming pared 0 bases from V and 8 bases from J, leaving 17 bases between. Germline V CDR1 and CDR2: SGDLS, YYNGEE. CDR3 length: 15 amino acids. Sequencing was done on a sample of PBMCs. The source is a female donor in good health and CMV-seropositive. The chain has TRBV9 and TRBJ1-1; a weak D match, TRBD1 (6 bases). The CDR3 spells CASSVGSREGGEAFF. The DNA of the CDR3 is TGTGCCAGCAGCGTAGGGTCCAGGGAAGGGGGAGAAGCTTTCTTT.